The 7 T cell receptor beta chains given below trace back to one sample, sequenced in a study of T cell clones after liver transplantation. Clones were read by immunoSEQ multiplex PCR, and TCRdb kept only the in-frame ones, dropping some. The repertoire includes over 100,000 clones, about 81% of them detected once, and 0.8% to 1% sits in the top ten. The source was CD4+ T cells from blood, collected before liver transplant. These receptors all stem from a human donor who received a liver transplant.

This rearrangement joins TRBV10-3 to TRBJ2-3, with TRBD1 matching 7 bases. This CDR3 has 14 amino acids. From germline, CDR1 is ENHRY and CDR2 SYGVKD. Germline trimming cut 6 bases from V and 4 bases from J; bases unmatched to any gene: 7. The CDR3 DNA reads TGTGCCATCAGCACGAATCAGGGGGCAGATACGCAGTATTTT. It translates to CAISTNQGADTQYF.

This clone appeared a few times. V is TRBV11-2 and J is TRBJ1-1; a weak D match, TRBD1 (5 bases). The CDR3 length is 14 residues. V was pared by 1 base and J by 1 base, with 7 bases between. Germline loops: CDR1 SGHAT, CDR2 FQNNGV. CDR3 in DNA: TGTGCCAGCAGCTTAGGACAGTGGAACACTGAAGCTTTCTTT. It specifies CASSLGQWNTEAFF.

The chain links TRBV30 to TRBJ1-3; D gene uncertain. There are 13 residues in the CDR3. V gave up 3 bases and J gave up 0 bases, with 6 bases separating them. The germline gives CDR1 GTSNPN, CDR2 SVGIG (reference sequence). The DNA of the CDR3 is TGTGCCTGGAGAAGGACCTCTGGAAACACCATATATTTT. This codes for CAWRRTSGNTIYF.

The chain combines TRBV18 with TRBJ2-7, with D perhaps TRBD2 (5 bases). The CDR3 runs 15 residues. CDR1 is KGHSH and CDR2 is LQKENI in the germline V gene. V shed 3 bases and J shed 5 bases, with 17 bases lying between them. CDR3 loop: CASSPLTRVGDEQYF. The DNA for the CDR3 is TGTGCCAGCTCACCGCTTACGAGGGTTGGCGACGAGCAGTACTTC.

The chain links TRBV5-1 to TRBJ2-1, with 8 bases that match TRBD1. With V trimmed by 5 bases and J by 6 bases, 13 bases remained unmatched. Germline lookup yields CDR1 SGHRS and CDR2 YFSETQ. The CDR3 runs to 16 residues. The CDR3 nucleotides read TGCGCCAGCAGGGGTGGGACAGGCCCGATTCTCAATGAGCAGTTCTTC. Its translation is CASRGGTGPILNEQFF.

This chain joins TRBV13 and TRBJ1-2; TRBD1 aligns across 7 bases. V was clipped by 2 bases and J by 0 bases; unmatched bases: 3. CDR3 length equals 15 residues. CDR1 and CDR2 from the germline V gene are PRHDT and FYEKMQ (reference sequence). CDR3 sequence: CASSLQGGTNYGYTF. DNA for the CDR3: TGTGCCAGCAGCTTACAGGGGGGCACTAACTATGGCTACACCTTC.

The chain couples TRBV27 to TRBJ1-2; no definite D call. V lost 6 bases, J lost 8 bases, and 16 bases lay in between. CDR3 size: 13 residues. The germline gives CDR1 MNHEY, CDR2 SMNVEV (reference sequence). CDR3 amino acids: CASRGSVTKGYTF. The CDR3 nucleotides are TGTGCCAGCAGGGGGTCAGTAACTAAGGGCTACACCTTC.